This TCR beta chain comes out of a study of control samples from healthy donors and cancer patients. The repertoire was sequenced with immunoSEQ multiplex PCR; TCRdb's copy has only in-frame clones and lacks some. Of around 120,000 clones in the sample, 70% to 90% were seen once. This CDR3 is 13 amino acids long. Germline trimming cut 4 bases from V and 7 bases from J; bases unmatched to any gene: 5. CDR1 is LGHDT, CDR2 YNNKEL, per germline (reference sequence). This clonotype originated in a man in his forties in good health. The material sequenced was blood. This chain uses TRBV3-1 (or the pseudogene TRBV3-2) with TRBJ2-7, with 9 nucleotides matching TRBD2. The CDR3 sequence is CASSPLAGYEQYF. CDR3 in DNA: TGTGCCAGCAGCCCTCTAGCGGGGTATGAGCAGTACTTC.